A single T cell receptor beta chain is shown here with its context. The CDR3 extends over 15 amino acids. With 6 bases removed from V and 0 bases from J, the gap between germline ends came to 13 bases. Germline-derived CDR1 and CDR2 are WSHSY and SAAADI. Authors' methods: Amplification from reference gene primers served as the basis for estimated nucleated cell counts. Measured with immunoSEQ multiplex PCR; TCRdb has only the in-frame clones, and not every one. The D gene and trimming were derived from the DNA, and the V and J assignments and clone size from that table. Among 400,000 to 450,000 clones, around nine tenths were seen once, and the ten largest hold 0.7% to 1%. The data belong to a study of blood T cell repertoires in COVID-19. For the study at large: Sites across the United States, Italy and Spain contributed samples from acute and convalescent COVID-19. T cells, B-cell-depleted T cells, or PBMCs supplied cDNA or gDNA.

Followed longitudinally, the Seattle patients had been enrolled during active infection. What was sequenced was peripheral blood. The receptor's source is a man younger than 35 with COVID-19, enrolled during active disease. This sequence joins TRBV10-2 and TRBJ2-3; no clear D gene. This chain's CDR3 is CASRRLDSSTDTQYF. The CDR3 DNA reads as TGCGCCAGCAGGAGACTCGATTCTAGCACAGATACGCAGTATTTT.